This T cell receptor (beta chain) comes out of a study of cytomegalovirus exposure and HLA in healthy donors. Study as a whole: For the approximately 360 genotyped donors, approximately 83% fell within the Caucasian-associated ancestry cluster.

The PCR used 60 Vbeta and 13 Jbeta primers. The table came from immunoSEQ multiplex PCR; TCRdb's copy has only in-frame clones and leaves some out. The sample holds roughly 140,000 clones; 79% are singletons and the top ten take around 6.5%. CDR1 is MNHEY and CDR2 is SVGAGI in the germline V gene. This CDR3 region has 12 residues. V lost 5 bases to trimming and J lost 6 bases, with 8 bases between them. The TCR originated in a man in his fifties in good health and CMV-seropositive. The chain links TRBV6-5 to TRBJ1-5; no clear D gene. Source material: PBMCs. This CDR3 reads CASSGRGQPQHF. CDR3 DNA sequence: TGTGCCAGCAGTGGCCGGGGTCAGCCCCAGCATTTT.